This T cell receptor beta chain was sequenced for a study of control samples from healthy donors and cancer patients. V shed 2 bases and J 4 bases; nucleotides not matched to a gene: 8. Germline V gene lookup returns CDR1 SGHTA and CDR2 FQGNSA. CDR3 length: 15 amino acids. Produced via immunoSEQ multiplex PCR; TCRdb's table is partial and in-frame only. The sample holds roughly 150,000 clones, 89% seen once. The genes are TRBV7-2 and TRBJ2-7; 7 bases fit TRBD1. The sample comprised blood. The clonotype was recovered from a man aged 25 to 45 in good health. The CDR3 sequence: CASSLLPGQLYEQYF. The CDR3 DNA reads as TGTGCCAGCAGCTTACTTCCGGGACAGCTTTACGAGCAGTACTTC.